The clone carrying this T cell receptor beta chain was picked up many times. This specimen belongs to a study of human T cells and chemical hapten exposure. Sample time point: pre-sensitization, week 0. Treatment specified: therapeutic diphenylcyclopropenone sensitization with weekly scalp DPC. In TCRdb, the RACE reads were re-called with MiXCR into one record per CDR3 protein. The sample lists about 39,000 distinct CDR3 sequences; 9.5% to 15% were seen once. Germline assignment: CDR1 KGHSH and CDR2 LQKENI. The CDR3 has 13 residues. V was clipped by 3 bases and J by 11 bases, with 16 bases between them.

This specimen consisted of whole blood, obtained in connection with sensitization to the hapten diphenylcyclopropenone (DPC). The receptor comes from a woman younger than 45 with alopecia areata. Some clones in this sample may be carry-over from other donors' samples. V gene TRBV18 combines with J gene TRBJ1-1; a possible D gene is TRBD1 (5 bases). DNA for the CDR3: TGTGCCAGCTCACCCGAGAAGGAGGGGCATGCTTTCTTT. Its protein product is CASSPEKEGHAFF. Full variable domain (remainder filled in from reference TRBV18 and TRBJ1-1): NAGVMQNPRHLVRRRGQEARLRCSPMKGHSHVYWYRQLPEEGLKFMVYLQKENIIDESGMPKERFSAEFPKEGPSILRIQQVVRGDSAAYFCASSPEKEGHAFFGQGTRLTVV.